Here is one T cell receptor (beta chain) with its context. What antigen it recognizes has not been identified. Within one base of it there is no much larger clone, and no base qualities were kept. Taken from cysteine to phenylalanine, the CDR3 has 15 residues. This entry keeps only the CDR3 DNA: 45 bases, framed from base 1. Based on the germline V gene (reference sequence), the CDR1 and CDR2 sequences are MNHEY and SMNVEV. Compared with germline, V lacks 2 bases and J lacks 7 bases; bases without a gene match: 8. Each collaborating institution followed its own protocols to collect whole blood in K2EDTA tubes. For TCRbeta analysis, collaborator samples were shipped as frozen whole blood, as isolated PBMCs, or as DNA extracted from either sample type. TCRbeta CDR3 regions were amplified from genomic DNA by means of the immunoSEQ Assay, a bias-controlled multiplex PCR. The paper's processing steps were these. Within the assay, amplification of reference gene primers was used to estimate how many nucleated cells each sample contained. Sequence reads were collapsed and filtered to measure the absolute abundance of every unique TCRbeta CDR3 rearrangement. For each sample, productive Simpson clonality was calculated as the square root of Simpson's diversity index across productive rearrangements. TCRdb obtained this table from immuneACCESS and retained in-frame rearrangements with V and J assigned. These tables miss some clones; where compared with another copy, unresolved V genes account for less than half of the shortfall, and the remainder is unexplained. V and J calls and clone size are copied from that table; D and trimming were computed from the DNA. The sample table lists 200,000 to 300,000 clones, 83% of them with a count of one. The top ten clones comprise roughly 5.5% of the sample.

The sample belongs to a study of blood T cell repertoires in COVID-19 (TCRdb year 2020). Looking at the study overall: Samples from collaborators originated in the United States, Italy and Spain and spanned both the acute and convalescent phases of COVID-19. The material from the prospective study consisted of cDNA or gDNA derived from T cells, B-cell-depleted T cells, or PBMCs. Sample metadata almost always included a de-identified subject ID, COVID-19 status, age in years and sex. The samples were drawn from two sources: the first 160 participants of the ongoing ImmuneRACE study, and approximately 1,300 subjects contributed by 6 global collaborators. Where available, HLA class I and class II types were taken from metadata supplied by the sample provider and were not determined by assay-based typing. The repertoires were released in a freely available public database meant as a resource for research on the immune response to SARS-CoV-2. Subjects who had been exposed to COVID-19, were actively infected with it, or had recovered from it provided the deeply sampled blood TCRbeta repertoires that made up the dataset.

General findings and caveats noted by the study authors: Clinical and demographic metadata were provided uncurated, with the amount varying by source and participant.

This TCR was recovered from a human donor in a cohort sampled during active COVID-19. Recombination linked TRBV27 to TRBJ2-5, with 9 bases matching TRBD1. The sample was peripheral blood. CDR3 reads: CASSLGGQGWVTQYF. DNA sequence: TGTGCCAGCAGTTTAGGTGGACAGGGGTGGGTGACCCAGTACTTC.